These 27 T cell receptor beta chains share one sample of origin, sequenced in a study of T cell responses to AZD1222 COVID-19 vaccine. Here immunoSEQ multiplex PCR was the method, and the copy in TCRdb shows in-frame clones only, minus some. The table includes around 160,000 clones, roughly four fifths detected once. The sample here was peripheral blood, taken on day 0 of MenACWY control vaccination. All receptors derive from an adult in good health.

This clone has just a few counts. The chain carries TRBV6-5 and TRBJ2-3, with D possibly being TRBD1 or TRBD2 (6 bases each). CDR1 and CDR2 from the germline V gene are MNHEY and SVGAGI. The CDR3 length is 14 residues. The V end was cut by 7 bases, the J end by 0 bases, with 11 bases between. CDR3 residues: CASKGGQSTDTQYF. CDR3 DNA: TGTGCCAGCAAGGGGGGCCAGAGCACAGATACGCAGTATTTT.

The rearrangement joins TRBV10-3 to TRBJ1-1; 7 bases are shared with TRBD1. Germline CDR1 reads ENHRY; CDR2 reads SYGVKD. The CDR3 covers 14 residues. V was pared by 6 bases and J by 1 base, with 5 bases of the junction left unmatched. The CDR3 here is CAIRAGTANTEAFF. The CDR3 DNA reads TGTGCCATCAGAGCCGGGACAGCGAACACTGAAGCTTTCTTT.

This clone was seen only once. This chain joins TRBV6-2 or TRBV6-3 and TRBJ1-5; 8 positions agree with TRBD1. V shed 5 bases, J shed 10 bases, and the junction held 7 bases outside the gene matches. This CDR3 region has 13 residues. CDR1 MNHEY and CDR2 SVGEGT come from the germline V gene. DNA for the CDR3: TGTGCCAGCAGTGCAGGACAGGGCGTACCCCAGCATTTT. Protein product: CASSAGQGVPQHF.

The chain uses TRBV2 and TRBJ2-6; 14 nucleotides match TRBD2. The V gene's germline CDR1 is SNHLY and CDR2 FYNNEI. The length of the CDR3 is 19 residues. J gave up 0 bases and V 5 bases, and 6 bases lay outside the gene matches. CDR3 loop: CASSRGTSGGISGANVLTF. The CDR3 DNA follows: TGTGCCAGCAGTCGGGGGACTAGCGGGGGAATCTCTGGGGCCAACGTCCTGACTTTC.

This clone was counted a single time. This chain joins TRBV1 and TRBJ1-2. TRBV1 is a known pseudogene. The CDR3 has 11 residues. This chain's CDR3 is CTSSQGVGYTF. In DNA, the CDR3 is TGCACCAGCAGCCAGGGGGTTGGCTACACCTTC.

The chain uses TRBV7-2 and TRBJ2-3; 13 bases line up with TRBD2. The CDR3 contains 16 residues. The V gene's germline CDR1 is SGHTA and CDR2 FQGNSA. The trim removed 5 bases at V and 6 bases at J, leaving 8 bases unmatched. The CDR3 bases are TGTGCCAGCAGCCCGAGACTAGCGGGGGGCCCGGATACGCAGTATTTT. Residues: CASSPRLAGGPDTQYF.

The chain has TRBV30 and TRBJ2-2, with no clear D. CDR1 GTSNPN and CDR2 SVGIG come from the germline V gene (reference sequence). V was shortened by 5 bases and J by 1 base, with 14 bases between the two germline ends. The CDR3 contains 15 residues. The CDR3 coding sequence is TGTGCCTGGGCTACCGACTCTCGGAACACCGGGGAGCTGTTTTTT. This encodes CAWATDSRNTGELFF. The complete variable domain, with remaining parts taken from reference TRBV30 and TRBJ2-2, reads SQTIHQWPATLVQPVGSPLSLECTVEGTSNPNLYWYRQAAGRGLQLLFYSVGIGQISSEVPQNLSASRPQDRQFILSSKKLLLSDSGFYLCAWATDSRNTGELFFGEGSRLTVL.

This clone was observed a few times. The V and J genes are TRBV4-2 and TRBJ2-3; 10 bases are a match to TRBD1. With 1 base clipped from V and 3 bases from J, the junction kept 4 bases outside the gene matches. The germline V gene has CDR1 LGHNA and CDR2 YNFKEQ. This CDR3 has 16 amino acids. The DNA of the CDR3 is TGTGCCAGCAGCCAAGGGCGGACAGGGGGGACAGATACGCAGTATTTT. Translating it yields CASSQGRTGGTDTQYF.

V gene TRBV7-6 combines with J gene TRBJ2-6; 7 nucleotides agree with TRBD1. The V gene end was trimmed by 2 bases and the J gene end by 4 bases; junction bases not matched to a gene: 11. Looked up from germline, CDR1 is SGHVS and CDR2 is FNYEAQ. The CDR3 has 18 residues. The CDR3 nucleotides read TGTGCCAGCAGCTTAAATCCGGGGACAGCGTTGGGGGCCAACGTCCTGACTTTC. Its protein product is CASSLNPGTALGANVLTF.

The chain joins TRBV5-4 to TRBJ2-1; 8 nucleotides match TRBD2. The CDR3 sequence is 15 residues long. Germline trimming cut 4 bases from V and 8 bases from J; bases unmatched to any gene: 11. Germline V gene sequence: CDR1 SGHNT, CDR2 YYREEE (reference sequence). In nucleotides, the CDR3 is TGTGCCAGCAGCGGACCGGGACTAGGATCCGATGAGCAGTTCTTC. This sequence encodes CASSGPGLGSDEQFF.

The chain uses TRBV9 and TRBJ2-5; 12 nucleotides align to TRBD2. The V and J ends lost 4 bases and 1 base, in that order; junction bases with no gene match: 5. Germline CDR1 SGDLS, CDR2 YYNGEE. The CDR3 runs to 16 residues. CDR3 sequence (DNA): TGTGCCAGCAGCTTCGGACTAGCGGGGATCCAAGAGACCCAGTACTTC. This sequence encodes CASSFGLAGIQETQYF.

CDR3 sequence reads: CASRDPGGPEAFF. The CDR3 DNA is TGTGCCAGCAGAGACCCCGGGGGTCCTGAAGCTTTCTTT. J is TRBJ1-1 and V is TRBV2; D is possibly TRBD1 (5 bases). The germline V gene encodes CDR1 SNHLY and CDR2 FYNNEI. The CDR3 covers 13 residues. V was cut by 6 bases and J by 6 bases, with 14 bases left in between.

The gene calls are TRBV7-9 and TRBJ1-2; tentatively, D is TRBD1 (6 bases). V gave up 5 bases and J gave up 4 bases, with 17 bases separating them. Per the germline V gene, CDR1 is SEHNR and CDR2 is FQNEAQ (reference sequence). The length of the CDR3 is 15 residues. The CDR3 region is CASSRTGSGAYGYTF. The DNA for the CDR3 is TGTGCCAGCAGCCGAACGGGGTCAGGGGCCTATGGCTACACCTTC.

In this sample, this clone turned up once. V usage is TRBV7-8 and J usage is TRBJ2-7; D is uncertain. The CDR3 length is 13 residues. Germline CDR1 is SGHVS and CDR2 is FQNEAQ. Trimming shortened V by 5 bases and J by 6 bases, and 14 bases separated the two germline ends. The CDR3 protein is CASSAQTIVEQYV. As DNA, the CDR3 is TGTGCCAGCAGCGCGCAGACCATAGTCGAGCAGTACGTC.

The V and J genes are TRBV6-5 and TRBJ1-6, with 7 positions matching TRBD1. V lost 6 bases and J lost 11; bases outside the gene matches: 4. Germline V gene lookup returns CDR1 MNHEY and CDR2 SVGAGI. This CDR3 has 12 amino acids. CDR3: CASSTGTAPLHF. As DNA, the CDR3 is TGTGCCAGCAGCACCGGGACAGCACCCCTCCACTTT.

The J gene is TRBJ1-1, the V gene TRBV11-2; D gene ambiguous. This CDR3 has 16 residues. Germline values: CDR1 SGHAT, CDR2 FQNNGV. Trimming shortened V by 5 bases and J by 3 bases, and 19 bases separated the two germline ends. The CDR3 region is CASSPAGSSGDTEAFF. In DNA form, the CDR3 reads TGTGCCAGCAGCCCCGCGGGAAGTAGCGGCGACACTGAAGCTTTCTTT. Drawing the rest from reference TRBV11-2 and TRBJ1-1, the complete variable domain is EAGVAQSPRYKIIEKRQSVAFWCNPISGHATLYWYQQILGQGPKLLIQFQNNGVVDDSQLPKDRFSAERLKGVDSTLKIQPAKLEDSAVYLCASSPAGSSGDTEAFFGQGTRLTVV.

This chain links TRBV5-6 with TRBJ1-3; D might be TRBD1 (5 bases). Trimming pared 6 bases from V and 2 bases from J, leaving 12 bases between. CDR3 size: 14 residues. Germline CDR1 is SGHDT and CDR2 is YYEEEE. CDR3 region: CASTTWGAGNTIYF. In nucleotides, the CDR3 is TGTGCCAGCACCACGTGGGGGGCTGGAAACACCATATATTTT.

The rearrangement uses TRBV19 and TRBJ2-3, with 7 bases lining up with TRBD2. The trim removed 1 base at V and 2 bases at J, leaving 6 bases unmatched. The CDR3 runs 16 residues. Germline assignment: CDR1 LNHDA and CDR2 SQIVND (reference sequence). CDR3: CASSIGGGWFTDTQYF. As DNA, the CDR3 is TGTGCCAGTAGTATAGGGGGGGGATGGTTCACAGATACGCAGTATTTT.

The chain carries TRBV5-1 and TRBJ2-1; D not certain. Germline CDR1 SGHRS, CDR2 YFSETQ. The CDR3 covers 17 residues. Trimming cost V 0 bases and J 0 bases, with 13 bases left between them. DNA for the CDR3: TGCGCCAGCAGCTTGGATTTTGGGTTTAGCTCCTACAATGAGCAGTTCTTC. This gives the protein CASSLDFGFSSYNEQFF.

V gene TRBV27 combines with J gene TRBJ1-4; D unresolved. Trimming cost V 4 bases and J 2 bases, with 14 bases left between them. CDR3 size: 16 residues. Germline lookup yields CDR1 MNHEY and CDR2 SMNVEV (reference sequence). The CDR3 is CASSYRPGPTNEKLFF. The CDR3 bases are TGTGCCAGCAGTTACCGACCGGGTCCTACTAATGAAAAACTGTTTTTT.

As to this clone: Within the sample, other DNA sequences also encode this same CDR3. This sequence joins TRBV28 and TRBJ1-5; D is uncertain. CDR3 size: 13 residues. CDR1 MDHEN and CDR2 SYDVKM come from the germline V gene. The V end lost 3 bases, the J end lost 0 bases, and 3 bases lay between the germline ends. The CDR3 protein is CASSLSSNQPQHF. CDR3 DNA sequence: TGTGCCAGCAGTTTGAGTAGCAATCAGCCCCAGCATTTT.

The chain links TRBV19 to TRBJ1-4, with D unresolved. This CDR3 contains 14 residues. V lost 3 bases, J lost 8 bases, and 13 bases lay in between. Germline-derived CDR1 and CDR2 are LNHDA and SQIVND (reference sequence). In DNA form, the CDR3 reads TGTGCCAGTAGTATGGTTGGCGTAAGGGAAAAACTGTTTTTT. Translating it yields CASSMVGVREKLFF.

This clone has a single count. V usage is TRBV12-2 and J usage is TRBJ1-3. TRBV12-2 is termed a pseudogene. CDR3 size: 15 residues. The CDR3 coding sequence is TGTGCAAGTCGCTTCGCGCACGTTGGGGGAAACACCATATATTTT. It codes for CASRFAHVGGNTIYF.

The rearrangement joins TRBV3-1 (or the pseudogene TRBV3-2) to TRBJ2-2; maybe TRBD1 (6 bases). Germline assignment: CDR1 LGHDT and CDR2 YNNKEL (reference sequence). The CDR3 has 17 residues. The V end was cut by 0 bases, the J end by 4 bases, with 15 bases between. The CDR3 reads CASSQEPGARVTGELFF. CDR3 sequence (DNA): TGTGCCAGCAGCCAAGAACCAGGGGCGCGGGTCACCGGGGAGCTGTTTTTT.

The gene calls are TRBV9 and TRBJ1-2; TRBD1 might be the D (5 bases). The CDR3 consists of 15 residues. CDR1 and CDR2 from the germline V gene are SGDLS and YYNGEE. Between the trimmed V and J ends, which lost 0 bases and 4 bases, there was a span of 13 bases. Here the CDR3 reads CASSVDGQGLYGYTF. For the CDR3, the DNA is TGTGCCAGCAGCGTAGATGGGCAGGGACTCTATGGCTACACCTTC.

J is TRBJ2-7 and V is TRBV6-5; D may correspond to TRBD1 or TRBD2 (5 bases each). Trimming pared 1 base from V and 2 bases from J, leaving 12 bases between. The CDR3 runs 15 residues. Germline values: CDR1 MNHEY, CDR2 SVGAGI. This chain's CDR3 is CASSYYPGPPYEQYF. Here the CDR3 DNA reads TGTGCCAGCAGTTACTATCCGGGGCCCCCCTACGAGCAGTACTTC.

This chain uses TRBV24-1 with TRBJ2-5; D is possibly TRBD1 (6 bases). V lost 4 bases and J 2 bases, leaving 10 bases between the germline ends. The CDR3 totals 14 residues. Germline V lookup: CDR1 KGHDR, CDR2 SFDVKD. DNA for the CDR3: TGTGCCACCAGTGACCGGACAGCACAAGAGACCCAGTACTTC. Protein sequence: CATSDRTAQETQYF.